Listed below are T cell receptor beta chains from one sample, sequenced in a study of Graves' ophthalmopathy and Graves' hyperthyroidism. TCRdb recomputed calls from the multiplex PCR reads with MiXCR, one row per CDR3 protein. This sample has over 500,000 distinct CDR3 sequences, with roughly 20% found just once. Sequencing used peripheral blood. These receptors originate from a woman aged 18-30 years with stable Graves' hyperthyroidism. Some clones in this sample may be carry-over from other donors' samples. The CDR3 runs from the conserved cysteine through the conserved F or W. A D gene is named only where the DNA matches it firmly. Clone size is given for some rows only: seen once, a few or many times, or a class if the clone is expanded.

V: TRBV6-1; D: -; J: TRBJ1-1; size: many; CDR3: CASIGRRQAFF; DNA: TGTGCCAGCATAGGCCGGCGTCAAGCTTTCTTT
V: TRBV10-3; D: -; J: TRBJ2-5; size: many; CDR3: CAISEGLGETQYF; DNA: TGTGCCATCAGTGAGGGCCTAGGTGAGACCCAGTACTTC
V: TRBV30; D: -; J: TRBJ2-2; size: -; CDR3: CAWRGANTGELFF; DNA: TGTGCCTGGAGGGGAGCCAACACCGGGGAGCTGTTTTTT
V: TRBV4-1; D: -; J: TRBJ2-7; size: -; CDR3: CASSPRDTSSYEQYF; DNA: TGCGCCAGCAGCCCCCGGGACACGAGCTCCTACGAGCAGTACTTC
V: TRBV29-1; D: -; J: TRBJ1-1; size: many; CDR3: CSVQPDGRNTEAFF; DNA: TGCAGCGTGCAACCGGACGGAAGGAACACTGAAGCTTTCTTT
V: TRBV7-2; D: -; J: TRBJ2-5; size: -; CDR3: CASSFRRAKETQYF; DNA: TGTGCCAGCAGCTTCCGGAGGGCCAAAGAGACCCAGTACTTC
V: TRBV19; D: -; J: TRBJ1-5; size: many; CDR3: CATNTGNQPQHF; DNA: TGTGCCACCAATACAGGGAATCAGCCCCAGCATTTT
V: TRBV12-3/TRBV12-4; D: -; J: TRBJ2-5; size: many; CDR3: CASSFSRSWETEVETQYF; DNA: TGTGCCAGCAGCTTCTCTAGATCGTGGGAGACGGAAGTTGAGACCCAGTACTTC
V: TRBV24-1; D: TRBD1; J: TRBJ1-1; size: -; CDR3: CATSETGDEAFF; DNA: TGTGCCACCAGTGAGACAGGGGATGAAGCTTTCTTT
V: TRBV7-9; D: TRBD1; J: TRBJ2-7; size: many; CDR3: CASSFGRGLSYEQYF; DNA: TGTGCCAGCAGCTTCGGCAGGGGGCTCTCCTACGAGCAGTACTTC
V: TRBV6-5; D: -; J: TRBJ2-2; size: -; CDR3: CASSYQQTETGELFF; DNA: TGTGCCAGCAGTTACCAACAGACAGAAACCGGGGAGCTGTTTTTT
V: TRBV20-1; D: -; J: TRBJ1-3; size: many; CDR3: CSVDRGLGNTIYF; DNA: TGCAGTGTTGACAGAGGATTAGGAAACACCATATATTTT